The sequence of this T cell receptor (beta chain) was determined in a study of radiotherapy plus CTLA-4 blockade in lung cancer. Findings of the study overall: In blood, TCR clones derived from the tumor expanded after radiotherapy plus ipilimumab. Together with interferon-beta, which increased in serum after radiation, early dynamic changes in blood T cell clones were reportedly the best predictors of response.

The assay was immunoSEQ multiplex PCR, and TCRdb's table has in-frame clones only and misses some. The profile shows 120,000 or so clones, about nine tenths of them singletons. CDR1 is KGHSH, CDR2 LQKENI, per germline. Trimming stripped 1 base from V and 0 bases from J, with 6 bases between. This CDR3 comprises 14 residues. In chemo-refractory metastatic non-small-cell lung cancer, patients got ipilimumab CTLA-4 blockade together with focal radiation. Turning to this clone: Its antigen is not known.

The sequence was collected from a human donor with non-small cell lung cancer that progressed on radiotherapy plus ipilimumab. V is TRBV18 and J is TRBJ1-1; the D is unclear. This specimen consisted of peripheral blood, obtained from a patient treated with radiotherapy plus ipilimumab. CDR3 nucleotide sequence: TGTGCCAGCTCACCACTTCCAGTGAACACTGAAGCTTTCTTT. Its protein product is CASSPLPVNTEAFF. Full variable domain (remainder filled in from reference TRBV18 and TRBJ1-1): NAGVMQNPRHLVRRRGQEARLRCSPMKGHSHVYWYRQLPEEGLKFMVYLQKENIIDESGMPKERFSAEFPKEGPSILRIQQVVRGDSAAYFCASSPLPVNTEAFFGQGTRLTVV.